The next 30 T cell receptor beta chains were all read from a single sample in a study of CD8+ T cells in alopecia areata. As the sequencing template, cDNA was produced by extracting RNA and reverse transcribing it. The repertoire was sequenced with immunoSEQ multiplex PCR; TCRdb's copy has only in-frame clones and lacks some. The sample comprises more than 200,000 clones, about two thirds of which are singletons, and 1.2% rests with the top ten. Sequencing was performed on CD4+ T cells sorted from blood, taken at week 0. These receptors were collected from a human donor with alopecia areata.

This clone was seen just once. The V gene is TRBV15, the J gene TRBJ1-2, with D unclear. The germline CDR1 and CDR2 sequences are LNHNV and YYDKDF (reference sequence). This CDR3 contains 13 residues. V lost 1 base, J lost 0 bases, and 3 bases lay in between. The CDR3 DNA reads TGTGCCACCAGCAGAGGTCCTAACTATGGCTACACCTTC. It specifies CATSRGPNYGYTF.

This sequence joins TRBV4-2 and TRBJ2-3, with 15 bases that match TRBD2. V lost 4 bases, J lost 4 bases, and 9 bases stayed unmatched. In germline, CDR1 is LGHNA, CDR2 YNFKEQ. This CDR3 comprises 18 residues. CDR3 DNA sequence: TGTGCCAGCAGCCCCCTTTGGACTAGCGGGGGGGCCGCAGATACGCAGTATTTT. Translation: CASSPLWTSGGAADTQYF.

The chain joins TRBV4-1 to TRBJ2-7; D is possibly TRBD1 (5 bases). Looked up from germline, CDR1 is MGHRA and CDR2 is YSYEKL. The CDR3 loop spans 15 amino acids. Trimming pared 4 bases from V and 5 bases from J, leaving 18 bases between. CDR3 nucleotide sequence: TGCGCCAGCAGCCTTCGTGCTAGGCAGGGCCACGAGCAGTACTTC. Protein sequence: CASSLRARQGHEQYF.

This rearrangement joins TRBV7-8 to TRBJ2-7; the D is unclear. The CDR3 runs 14 residues. Trimming removed 6 bases at V and 0 bases at J, with 12 bases between. Germline V CDR1 and CDR2: SGHVS, FQNEAQ. The CDR3 DNA sequence: TGTGCCAGCAGTCGGGCGGTGAGCTCCTACGAGCAGTACTTC. Amino acid sequence: CASSRAVSSYEQYF.

The chain carries TRBV13 and TRBJ1-5; unclear D gene. The CDR3 has 14 amino acids. Between the trimmed V and J ends, which lost 5 bases and 7 bases, there was a span of 15 bases. Per the germline V gene, CDR1 is PRHDT and CDR2 is FYEKMQ (reference sequence). The CDR3 here is CASSPGRAGQPQHF. The CDR3 DNA sequence: TGTGCCAGCAGCCCGGGGAGGGCCGGACAGCCCCAGCATTTT.

This clone was seen just once. The rearrangement uses TRBV5-6 and TRBJ2-7; no definite D call. Per germline, CDR1 SGHDT and CDR2 YYEEEE. The CDR3 is 13 residues long. Trimming removed 1 base at V and 0 bases at J, with 5 bases between. The CDR3 protein is CASSLLDSYEQYF. CDR3 nucleotide sequence: TGTGCCAGCAGCTTGCTGGACTCCTACGAGCAGTACTTC. Using reference TRBV5-6 and TRBJ2-7 for the parts outside the CDR3, the full variable domain is DAGVTQSPTHLIKTRGQQVTLRCSPKSGHDTVSWYQQALGQGPQFIFQYYEEEERQRGNFPDRFSGHQFPNYSSELNVNALLLGDSALYLCASSLLDSYEQYFGPGTRLTVT.

The genes are TRBV7-2 and TRBJ2-7; D not certain. Trimming took off 2 bases at V and 2 bases at J, with 4 bases between the two ends. This CDR3 region has 12 residues. Per germline, CDR1 SGHTA and CDR2 FQGNSA. DNA of the CDR3: TGTGCCAGCAGCTTACGGACCTACGAGCAGTACTTC. Translating gives CASSLRTYEQYF. Using reference TRBV7-2 and TRBJ2-7 for the parts outside the CDR3, the full variable domain is GAGVSQSPSNKVTEKGKDVELRCDPISGHTALYWYRQSLGQGLEFLIYFQGNSAPDKSGLPSDRFSAERTGGSVSTLTIQRTQQEDSAVYLCASSLRTYEQYFGPGTRLTVT.

This chain connects TRBV29-1 to TRBJ1-1, with TRBD1 identical over 9 bases. The germline gives CDR1 SQVTM, CDR2 ANQGSEA. The V gene end was trimmed by 7 bases and the J gene end by 4 bases; junction bases not matched to a gene: 7. This CDR3 contains 13 residues. The CDR3: CSGARDRATEAFF. CDR3 bases: TGCAGCGGCGCCCGGGACAGGGCCACTGAAGCTTTCTTT. The full variable domain, in which reference TRBV29-1 and TRBJ1-1 provide the parts outside the CDR3, is SAVISQKPSRDICQRGTSLTIQCQVDSQVTMMFWYRQQPGQSLTLIATANQGSEATYESGFVIDKFPISRPNLTFSTLTVSNMSPEDSSIYLCSGARDRATEAFFGQGTRLTVV.

The genes are TRBV30 and TRBJ1-1, with D possibly being TRBD1 (6 bases). The CDR3 sequence is 11 residues long. Germline V gene sequence: CDR1 GTSNPN, CDR2 SVGIG (reference sequence). Trimming took off 2 bases at V and 8 bases at J, with 9 bases between the two ends. The CDR3 protein is CAWSSGAEAFF. The DNA for the CDR3 is TGTGCCTGGAGTTCGGGGGCAGAAGCTTTCTTT.

CDR3 sequence reads: CASSRTQDRDYGYTF. CDR3 sequence (DNA): TGTGCCAGCAGCCGCACCCAGGACAGGGACTATGGCTACACCTTC. J is TRBJ1-2 and V is TRBV14; 8 bases are a match to TRBD1. Losses at the gene ends were 4 bases for V and 3 bases for J; bases not matched to a gene: 7. CDR1 is SGHDN and CDR2 is FVKESK in the germline V gene. This CDR3 has 15 residues.

The V gene is TRBV4-2, the J gene TRBJ2-1, with D possibly matching TRBD2 (5 bases). CDR1 LGHNA and CDR2 YNFKEQ come from the germline V gene. There are 15 residues in the CDR3. V was pared by 1 base and J by 5 bases, with 12 bases between. CDR3 nucleotides: TGTGCCAGCAGCCAAGTAGAAGGGAGCCACAATGAGCAGTTCTTC. Translation: CASSQVEGSHNEQFF.

The chain links TRBV5-1 to TRBJ2-5, with 8 positions matching TRBD2. The CDR3 covers 15 residues. The V segment lost 4 bases and the J segment 0 bases; nucleotides outside the gene matches: 5. Germline-derived CDR1 and CDR2 are SGHRS and YFSETQ. Here the CDR3 reads CASSAGGGNQETQYF. CDR3 in DNA: TGCGCCAGCAGCGCGGGAGGAGGGAACCAAGAGACCCAGTACTTC.

The sample holds a few counts of this clone. The chain has TRBV6-6 and TRBJ2-1; either TRBD1 or TRBD2 may supply D (5 bases each). The V gene lost 4 bases and the J gene lost 12 bases, with 16 bases spanning the gap. CDR1 MNHNY and CDR2 SVGAGI come from the germline V gene (reference sequence). The CDR3 contains 13 residues. The CDR3 loop is CASSLGTSSGQFF. DNA for the CDR3: TGTGCCAGCAGTTTGGGGACCAGCAGCGGGCAGTTCTTC.

The chain has TRBV23-1 and TRBJ1-2; 7 bases are shared with TRBD1. TRBV23-1 is treated as an ORF (open reading frame) with a function not yet certain. This CDR3 is 16 amino acids long. Unmatched junction bases numbered 12, after V lost 4 bases and J lost 4 bases. The CDR3, as DNA: TGCGCCAGCAGTCGCGCCGACAGGGAGTGTTCCTATGGCTACACCTTC. It codes for CASSRADRECSYGYTF.

The chain joins TRBV5-6 to TRBJ2-1; the match to TRBD1 covers 7 bases. Germline lookup yields CDR1 SGHDT and CDR2 YYEEEE. The junction had 10 bases not matched to a gene; V was cut back by 3 bases and J by 7 bases. This CDR3 spans 15 amino acids. CDR3 in amino acids: CASSSVGQAGNEQFF. The DNA of the CDR3 is TGTGCCAGCAGCTCCGTCGGACAGGCTGGGAATGAGCAGTTCTTC.

This chain links TRBV30 with TRBJ1-5; TRBD1 matches at 7 bases. Germline V gene sequence: CDR1 GTSNPN, CDR2 SVGIG (reference sequence). J lost 4 bases, V lost 3 bases, and 9 bases had no gene match. The CDR3 runs to 15 residues. For the CDR3, the DNA is TGTGCCTGGAGGAGACAGGGTTTATGGAATCAGCCCCAGCATTTT. This codes for CAWRRQGLWNQPQHF.

The sample holds a few counts of this clone. The rearrangement uses TRBV27 and TRBJ2-2, with TRBD2 matching over 11 bases. Germline V gene data show CDR1 as MNHEY and CDR2 as SMNVEV (reference sequence). J lost 5 bases, V lost 6 bases, and 11 bases had no gene match. The CDR3 consists of 17 residues. The CDR3 DNA reads TGTGCCAGCAGGAGGTCGGTAGCGGGGGGGCGAACCGGGGAGCTGTTTTTT. The encoded protein is CASRRSVAGGRTGELFF.

The gene calls are TRBV4-3 and TRBJ1-2, with TRBD1 matching over 8 bases. The ends lost 3 bases at V and 4 bases at J; junction bases unmatched: 4. This CDR3 is built from 14 residues. Germline V gene data show CDR1 as LGHNA and CDR2 as YSLEER. The CDR3 nucleotides read TGCGCCAGCAGCCAGACAGGGGTTGGCTATGGCTACACCTTC. This sequence encodes CASSQTGVGYGYTF.

This clone was found once. CDR3 in amino acids: CAIGRSDSPLHF. The CDR3 DNA is TGTGCCATCGGGCGGTCCGATTCACCCCTCCACTTT. The J gene is TRBJ1-6, the V gene TRBV10-3, with D unclear. V was shortened by 8 bases and J by 8 bases, with 10 bases between the two germline ends. The germline V gene encodes CDR1 ENHRY and CDR2 SYGVKD. The CDR3 spans 12 residues.

In DNA, the CDR3 is TGCAGCGCTCTGGAGTCCTACGAGCAGTACTTC. Amino acids: CSALESYEQYF. The chain is built from TRBV29-1 and TRBJ2-7; D gene unclear. The CDR3 has 11 residues. V lost 7 bases to trimming and J lost 1 base, with 8 bases between them. Germline V lookup: CDR1 SQVTM, CDR2 ANQGSEA.

This chain connects TRBV30 to TRBJ1-2; D gene unclear. Germline V gives CDR1 GTSNPN, CDR2 SVGIG (reference sequence). CDR3 length: 14 amino acids. V gave up 2 bases and J gave up 1 base, with 11 bases separating them. The CDR3 sequence: CAWSRNSFNYGYTF. The DNA of the CDR3 is TGTGCCTGGAGTCGCAATTCATTTAACTATGGCTACACCTTC.

This clone has more than one count but fewer than ten. The chain has TRBV30 and TRBJ2-1; 8 nucleotides line up with TRBD2. Unmatched junction bases numbered 10, after V lost 2 bases and J lost 7 bases. Germline CDR1 GTSNPN, CDR2 SVGIG (reference sequence). The CDR3 has 15 amino acids. The DNA for the CDR3 is TGTGCCTGGAGTATCGGTCTAGCGGGCGGGAATGAGCAGTTCTTC. Amino acids: CAWSIGLAGGNEQFF.

Only a few counts were recorded for this clone. The chain couples TRBV2 to TRBJ1-4; no clear D gene. The CDR3 contains 12 residues. In germline, CDR1 is SNHLY, CDR2 FYNNEI. V was shortened by 5 bases and J by 8 bases, with 9 bases between the two germline ends. The CDR3 protein is CASSTTGEKLFF. In DNA, the CDR3 is TGTGCCAGCAGTACCACGGGGGAAAAACTGTTTTTT. The whole variable domain, remainder taken from reference TRBV2 and TRBJ1-4, is EPEVTQTPSHQVTQMGQEVILRCVPISNHLYFYWYRQILGQKVEFLVSFYNNEISEKSEIFDDQFSVERPDGSNFTLKIRSTKLEDSAMYFCASSTTGEKLFFGSGTQLSVL.

The chain is built from TRBV6-5 and TRBJ2-3, with TRBD1 as a possible D gene (5 bases). The CDR3 consists of 14 residues. Germline V gene sequence: CDR1 MNHEY, CDR2 SVGAGI. The V and J ends lost 5 bases and 0 bases respectively, with 9 bases between them. The CDR3 nucleotides are TGTGCCAGCAGTAGGGGCTCTAGCACAGATACGCAGTATTTT. Its protein is CASSRGSSTDTQYF.

The chain joins TRBV18 to TRBJ1-1; D gene ambiguous. V shed 2 bases and J shed 6 bases, with 13 bases lying between them. CDR1 is KGHSH, CDR2 LQKENI, per germline. The CDR3 runs to 14 residues. The DNA of the CDR3 is TGTGCCAGCTCACCAACACCGCGAGGACCTGAAGCTTTCTTT. This encodes CASSPTPRGPEAFF.

This clone occurred once. This rearrangement joins TRBV7-2 to TRBJ1-5; maybe TRBD1 (5 bases). Between the trimmed V and J ends, which lost 3 bases and 8 bases, there was a span of 8 bases. Germline CDR1 and CDR2: SGHTA and FQGNSA. CDR3 length: 12 amino acids. CDR3 sequence (DNA): TGTGCCAGCAGCTTCGGGGCGGAGCCCCAGCATTTT. It encodes CASSFGAEPQHF.

The chain combines TRBV7-9 with TRBJ1-6; D uncertain. This CDR3 has 12 residues. V dropped 5 bases and J dropped 7 bases, with 6 bases sitting between them. Germline V gives CDR1 SEHNR, CDR2 FQNEAQ (reference sequence). CDR3 sequence reads: CASSAVNSPLHF. CDR3 DNA: TGTGCCAGCAGCGCAGTAAATTCACCCCTCCACTTT. The complete variable domain, with remaining parts taken from reference TRBV7-9 and TRBJ1-6, reads DTGVSQNPRHKITKRGQNVTFRCDPISEHNRLYWYRQTLGQGPEFLTYFQNEAQLEKSRLLSDRFSAERPKGSFSTLEIQRTEQGDSAMYLCASSAVNSPLHFGNGTRLTVT.

This chain connects TRBV7-2 to TRBJ2-1; either TRBD1 or TRBD2 may fit D (6 bases each). The length of the CDR3 is 13 residues. Trimming took off 4 bases at V and 7 bases at J, with 11 bases between the two ends. CDR1 SGHTA and CDR2 FQGNSA come from the germline V gene. The CDR3 loop is CASSSTGRNEQFF. Written as DNA, the CDR3 is TGTGCCAGCAGCTCCACAGGGAGGAATGAGCAGTTCTTC.

Of note for this clone: At one end, the junction sequence differs from germline, possibly due to a read error. The V and J genes are TRBV2 and TRBJ1-4; perhaps TRBD1 as D (6 bases). Germline assignment: CDR1 SNHLY and CDR2 FYNNEI. The CDR3 sequence is 15 residues long. CDR3 residues: CASREGTRKDQKLFF. The CDR3 region has the DNA TGTGCCAGCAGGGAAGGGACAAGGAAAGACCAAAAACTGTTTTTT.

This chain joins TRBV5-1 and TRBJ2-7; D is ambiguous. In germline, CDR1 is SGHRS, CDR2 YFSETQ. The CDR3 is 14 residues long. The V end was cut by 0 bases, the J end by 2 bases, with 9 bases between. CDR3: CASSLDTATYEQYF. CDR3 DNA sequence: TGCGCCAGCAGCTTGGATACGGCTACCTACGAGCAGTACTTC.